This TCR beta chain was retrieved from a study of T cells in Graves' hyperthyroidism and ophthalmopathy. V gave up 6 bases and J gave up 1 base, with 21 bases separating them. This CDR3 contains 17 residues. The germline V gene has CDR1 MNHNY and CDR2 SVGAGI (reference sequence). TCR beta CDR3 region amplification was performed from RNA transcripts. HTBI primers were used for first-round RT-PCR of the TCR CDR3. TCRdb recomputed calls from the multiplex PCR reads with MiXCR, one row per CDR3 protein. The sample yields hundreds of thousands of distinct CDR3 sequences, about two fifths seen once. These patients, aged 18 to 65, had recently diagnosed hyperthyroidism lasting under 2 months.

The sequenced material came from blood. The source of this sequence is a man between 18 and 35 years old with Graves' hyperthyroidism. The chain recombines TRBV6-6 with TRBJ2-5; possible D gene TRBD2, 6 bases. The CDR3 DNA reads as TGTGCCAGCAGAACGACGGGACTGAAGATATTCCAAGAGACCCAGTACTTC. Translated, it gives CASRTTGLKIFQETQYF.